This TCR beta chain is drawn from a study of blood T cell repertoires in COVID-19. Whole-study context: Samples representing acute and convalescent COVID-19 were sourced from the United States, Italy and Spain. T cells, B-cell-depleted T cells, or PBMCs provided the cDNA or gDNA that served as material.

Only in-frame clones appear in the TCRdb table, and some are missing; sequencing was by immunoSEQ multiplex PCR. The profile shows approximately 400,000 clones, about 89% of them singletons. Trimming cost V 0 bases and J 2 bases; bases outside gene matches: 10. The CDR3 covers 18 residues. From germline, CDR1 is SGDLS and CDR2 YYNGEE. The chain joins TRBV9 to TRBJ2-1; 8 nucleotides match TRBD1. The sequenced sample was peripheral blood. This receptor was obtained from a man aged 40-49 years with acute or convalescent COVID-19. CDR3 sequence: CASSVGGAGTGTYNEQFF. The CDR3 DNA is TGTGCCAGCAGCGTAGGGGGGGCCGGGACAGGTACCTACAATGAGCAGTTCTTC.